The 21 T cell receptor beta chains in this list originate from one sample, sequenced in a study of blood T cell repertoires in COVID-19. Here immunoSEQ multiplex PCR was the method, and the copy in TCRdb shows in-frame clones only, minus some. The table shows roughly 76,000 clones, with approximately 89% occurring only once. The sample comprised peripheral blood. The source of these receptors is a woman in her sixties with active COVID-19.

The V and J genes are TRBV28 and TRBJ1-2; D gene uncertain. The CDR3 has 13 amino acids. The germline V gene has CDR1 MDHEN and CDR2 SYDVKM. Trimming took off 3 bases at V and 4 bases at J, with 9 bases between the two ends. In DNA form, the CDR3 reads TGTGCCAGCAGTTTTGGGCCCTTCTATGGCTACACCTTC. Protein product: CASSFGPFYGYTF.

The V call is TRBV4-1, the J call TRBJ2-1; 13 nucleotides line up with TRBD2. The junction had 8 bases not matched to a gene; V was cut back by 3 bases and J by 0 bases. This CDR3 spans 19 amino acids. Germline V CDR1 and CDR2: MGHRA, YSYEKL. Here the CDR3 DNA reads TGCGCCAGCAGCCACCGACTAGCGGGAGGCCAGCTCTCCTACAATGAGCAGTTCTTC. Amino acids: CASSHRLAGGQLSYNEQFF.

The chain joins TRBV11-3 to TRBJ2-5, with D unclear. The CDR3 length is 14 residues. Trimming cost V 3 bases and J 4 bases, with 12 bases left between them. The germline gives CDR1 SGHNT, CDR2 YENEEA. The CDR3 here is CASSFSGFGETQYF. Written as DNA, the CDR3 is TGTGCCAGCAGCTTTTCAGGTTTCGGAGAGACCCAGTACTTC.

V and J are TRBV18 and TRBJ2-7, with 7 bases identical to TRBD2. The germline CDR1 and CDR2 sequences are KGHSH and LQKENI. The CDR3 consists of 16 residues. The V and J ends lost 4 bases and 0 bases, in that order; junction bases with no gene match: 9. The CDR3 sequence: CASSRGREGSSYEQYF. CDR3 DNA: TGTGCCAGCTCACGCGGCAGGGAGGGGAGCTCCTACGAGCAGTACTTC.

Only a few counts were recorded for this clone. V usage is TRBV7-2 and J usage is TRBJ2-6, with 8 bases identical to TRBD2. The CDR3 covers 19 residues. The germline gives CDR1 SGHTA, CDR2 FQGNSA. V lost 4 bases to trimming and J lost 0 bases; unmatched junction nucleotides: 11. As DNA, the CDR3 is TGTGCCAGCAGCTCCCCTGGACTAGCTCCAACCTCTGGGGCCAACGTCCTGACTTTC. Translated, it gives CASSSPGLAPTSGANVLTF.

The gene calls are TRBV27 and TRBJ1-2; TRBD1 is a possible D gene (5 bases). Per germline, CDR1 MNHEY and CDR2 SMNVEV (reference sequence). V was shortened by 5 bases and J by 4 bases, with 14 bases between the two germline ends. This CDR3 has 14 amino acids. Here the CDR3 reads CASSLRGTGYGYTF. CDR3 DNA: TGTGCCAGCAGTCTAAGGGGAACCGGCTATGGCTACACCTTC.

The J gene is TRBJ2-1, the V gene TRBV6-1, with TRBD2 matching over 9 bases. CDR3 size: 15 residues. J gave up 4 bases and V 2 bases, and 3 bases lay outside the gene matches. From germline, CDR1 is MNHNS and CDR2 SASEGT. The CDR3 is CASSELAGLYNEQFF. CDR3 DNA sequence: TGTGCCAGCAGTGAACTAGCGGGATTATACAATGAGCAGTTCTTC.

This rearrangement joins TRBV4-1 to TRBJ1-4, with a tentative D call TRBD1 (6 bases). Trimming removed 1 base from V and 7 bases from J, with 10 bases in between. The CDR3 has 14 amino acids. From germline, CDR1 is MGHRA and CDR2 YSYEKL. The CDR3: CASSQGRGGEKLFF. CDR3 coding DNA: TGCGCCAGCAGCCAAGGAAGAGGGGGTGAAAAACTGTTTTTT.

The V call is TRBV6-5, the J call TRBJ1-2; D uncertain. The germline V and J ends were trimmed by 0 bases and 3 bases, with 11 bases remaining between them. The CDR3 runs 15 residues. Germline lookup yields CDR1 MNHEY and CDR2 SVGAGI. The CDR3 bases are TGTGCCAGCAGTTACTCGCCACGCGGTGACTATGGCTACACCTTC. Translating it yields CASSYSPRGDYGYTF.

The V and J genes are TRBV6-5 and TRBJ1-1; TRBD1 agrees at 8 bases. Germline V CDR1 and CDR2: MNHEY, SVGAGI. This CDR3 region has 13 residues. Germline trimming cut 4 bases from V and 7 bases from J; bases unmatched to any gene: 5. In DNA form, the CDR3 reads TGTGCCAGCAGTTTCCGGACAGGGAATGAAGCTTTCTTT. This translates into CASSFRTGNEAFF.

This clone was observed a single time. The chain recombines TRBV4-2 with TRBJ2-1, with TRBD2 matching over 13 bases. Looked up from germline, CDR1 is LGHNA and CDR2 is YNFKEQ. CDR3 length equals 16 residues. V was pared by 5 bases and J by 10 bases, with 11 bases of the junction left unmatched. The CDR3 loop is CASSSQGLAGRREQFF. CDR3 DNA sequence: TGTGCCAGCAGCAGTCAGGGACTAGCGGGACGCAGAGAGCAGTTCTTC.

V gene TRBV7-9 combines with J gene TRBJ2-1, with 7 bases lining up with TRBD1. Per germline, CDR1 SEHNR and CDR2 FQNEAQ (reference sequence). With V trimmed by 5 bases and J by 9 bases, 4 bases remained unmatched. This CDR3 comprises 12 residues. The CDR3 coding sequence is TGTGCCAGCAGCCTCGACAGGGCTGAGCAGTTCTTC. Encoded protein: CASSLDRAEQFF.

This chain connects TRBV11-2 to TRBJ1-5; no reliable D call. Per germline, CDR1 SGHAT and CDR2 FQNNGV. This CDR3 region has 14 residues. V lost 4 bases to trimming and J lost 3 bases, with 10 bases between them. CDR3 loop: CASSSPGLNQPQHF. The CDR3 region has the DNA TGTGCCAGCAGCTCCCCAGGCCTCAATCAGCCCCAGCATTTT.

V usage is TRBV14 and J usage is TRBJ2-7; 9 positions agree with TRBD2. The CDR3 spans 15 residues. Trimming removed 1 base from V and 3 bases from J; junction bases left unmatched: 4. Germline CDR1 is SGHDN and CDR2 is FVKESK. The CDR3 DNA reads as TGTGCCAGCAGCCAAGGTAGCGGGAGAGTCTACGAGCAGTACTTC. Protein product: CASSQGSGRVYEQYF.

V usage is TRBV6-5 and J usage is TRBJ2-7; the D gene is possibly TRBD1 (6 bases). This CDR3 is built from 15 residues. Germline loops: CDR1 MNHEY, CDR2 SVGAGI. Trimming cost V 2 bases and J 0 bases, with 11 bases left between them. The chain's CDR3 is CASSYATGSSYEQYF. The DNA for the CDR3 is TGTGCCAGCAGTTACGCGACAGGTAGCTCCTACGAGCAGTACTTC.

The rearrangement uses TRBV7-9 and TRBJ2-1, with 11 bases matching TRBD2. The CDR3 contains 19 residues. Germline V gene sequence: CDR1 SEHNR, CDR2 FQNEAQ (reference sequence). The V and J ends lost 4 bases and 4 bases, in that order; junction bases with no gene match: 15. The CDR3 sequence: CASSSELAGEEGGYNEQFF. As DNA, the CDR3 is TGTGCCAGCAGCTCCGAACTAGCGGGAGAGGAGGGTGGGTACAATGAGCAGTTCTTC.

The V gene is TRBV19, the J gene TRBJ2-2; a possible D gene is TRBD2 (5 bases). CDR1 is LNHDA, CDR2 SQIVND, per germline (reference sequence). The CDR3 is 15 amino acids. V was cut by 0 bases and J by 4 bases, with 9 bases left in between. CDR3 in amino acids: CASSIELVATGELFF. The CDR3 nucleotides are TGTGCCAGTAGTATAGAACTAGTTGCCACCGGGGAGCTGTTTTTT.

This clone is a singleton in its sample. CDR3 coding DNA: TGTGCCAGCAGCCCCCAGGGTCAGCCCCAGCATTTT. Its protein is CASSPQGQPQHF. The chain is built from TRBV27 and TRBJ1-5; maybe TRBD1 (5 bases). Trimming stripped 6 bases from V and 6 bases from J, with 9 bases between. In germline, CDR1 is MNHEY, CDR2 SMNVEV (reference sequence). CDR3 length: 12 residues.

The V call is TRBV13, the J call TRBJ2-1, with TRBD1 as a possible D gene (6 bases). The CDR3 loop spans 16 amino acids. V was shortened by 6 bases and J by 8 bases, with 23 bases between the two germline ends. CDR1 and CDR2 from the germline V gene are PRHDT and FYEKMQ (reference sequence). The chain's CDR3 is CASSQRGTPSGDEQFF. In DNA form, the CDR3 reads TGTGCCAGCAGTCAACGAGGGACACCTTCAGGGGATGAGCAGTTCTTC.

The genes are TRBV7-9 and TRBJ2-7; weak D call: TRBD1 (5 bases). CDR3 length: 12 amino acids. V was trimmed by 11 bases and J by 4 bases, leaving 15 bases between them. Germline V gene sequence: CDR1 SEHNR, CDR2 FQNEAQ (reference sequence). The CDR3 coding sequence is TGTGCCTCGGAAGCACAGGAGTACGAGCAGTACTTC. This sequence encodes CASEAQEYEQYF.

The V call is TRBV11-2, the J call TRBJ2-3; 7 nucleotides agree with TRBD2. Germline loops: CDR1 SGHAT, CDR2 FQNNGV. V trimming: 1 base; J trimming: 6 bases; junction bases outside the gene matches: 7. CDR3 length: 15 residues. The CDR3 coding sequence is TGTGCCAGCAGCTTAGCCGCGGGAGCTTACGATACGCAGTATTTT. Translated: CASSLAAGAYDTQYF.